A single sample is the source of the 10 T cell receptor beta chains below, sequenced in a study of OX40 agonist ivuxolimab in advanced cancers. The library was built by means of the immunoSEQ multiplex PCR assay. As stored in TCRdb, this immuneACCESS dataset retains in-frame rearrangements with V and J assigned. A fraction of the clones does not appear; measured against another copy, unresolved V genes explain less than half of the discrepancy, and the remainder lacks a known reason. For this sample there are tens of thousands of clones; roughly 88% appear just once. The ten most abundant clones make up 3.5% to 5% of the sample. Sequenced material: CD4+ or CD8+ T cells sorted from blood, taken in a trial of the OX40 agonist ivuxolimab. All receptors derive from an adult with an advanced solid tumor such as melanoma, head and neck, liver or kidney cancer.

This chain connects TRBV7-9 to TRBJ1-2; D is unclear. Between the trimmed V and J ends, which lost 3 bases and 5 bases, there was a span of 10 bases. The length of the CDR3 is 13 residues. The germline V gene encodes CDR1 SEHNR and CDR2 FQNEAQ (reference sequence). CDR3 DNA sequence: TGTGCCAGCAGCTTGGCTCAAGGGTATGGCTACACCTTC. Its protein is CASSLAQGYGYTF.

As regards this clone: A read error may produce the germline difference seen at one junction end. This CDR3 is also generated by other DNA sequences in the sample. The V call is TRBV6-1, the J call TRBJ1-3; 7 nucleotides line up with TRBD1. CDR1 and CDR2 (germline): MNHNS, SASEGT. The CDR3 extends over 15 amino acids. This CDR3 is CASSEQGQTGNTIYF. CDR3 DNA: TGTGCCAGTAGTGAACAGGGGCAGACTGGAAACACCATATATTTT.

This rearrangement joins TRBV11-2 to TRBJ2-3; D gene uncertain. The CDR3 has 11 residues. Trimming removed 3 bases from V and 7 bases from J, with 5 bases in between. CDR1 and CDR2 (germline): SGHAT, FQNNGV. CDR3 nucleotides: TGTGCCAGCAGCTTGGGGAATACGCAGTATTTT. This encodes CASSLGNTQYF. Complete variable domain (other parts from reference TRBV11-2 and TRBJ2-3): EAGVAQSPRYKIIEKRQSVAFWCNPISGHATLYWYQQILGQGPKLLIQFQNNGVVDDSQLPKDRFSAERLKGVDSTLKIQPAKLEDSAVYLCASSLGNTQYFGPGTRLTVL.

J is TRBJ2-2 and V is TRBV9; possibly TRBD1 or TRBD2 for D (5 bases each). V was trimmed by 0 bases and J by 0 bases, leaving 12 bases between them. Germline assignment: CDR1 SGDLS and CDR2 YYNGEE. The CDR3 is 17 amino acids. CDR3 protein: CASSVGGSGANTGELFF. CDR3 nucleotides: TGTGCCAGCAGCGTAGGGGGGAGCGGAGCGAACACCGGGGAGCTGTTTTTT.

In its sample, this clone was seen once. As DNA, the CDR3 is TGTGCCAGTAGTACTACCGGGACAGACAAGAACACTGAAGCTTTCTTT. It is translated as CASSTTGTDKNTEAFF. The genes are TRBV19 and TRBJ1-1; TRBD1 matches at 7 bases. V lost 4 bases, J lost 1 base, and 9 bases stayed unmatched. Looked up from germline, CDR1 is LNHDA and CDR2 is SQIVND (reference sequence). The CDR3 loop spans 16 amino acids.

In its sample, this clone was seen a few times. This chain links TRBV20-1 with TRBJ1-1; D is uncertain. Germline values: CDR1 DFQATT, CDR2 SNEGSKA (reference sequence). This CDR3 contains 11 residues. V gave up 5 bases and J gave up 5 bases, with 9 bases separating them. The CDR3 region has the DNA TGCAGTGCTTGGTCGGCAACTGAAGCTTTCTTT. It codes for CSAWSATEAFF.

This chain connects TRBV5-1 to TRBJ1-1, with D perhaps matching TRBD1 (6 bases). V was pared by 4 bases and J by 3 bases, with 10 bases between. In germline, CDR1 is SGHRS, CDR2 YFSETQ. The CDR3 runs 13 residues. This chain's CDR3 is CASSQGHDTEAFF. CDR3 DNA: TGCGCCAGCAGCCAGGGACACGACACTGAAGCTTTCTTT.

The V and J genes are TRBV5-1 and TRBJ2-1; TRBD1 is a possible D gene (5 bases). CDR1 SGHRS and CDR2 YFSETQ come from the germline V gene. V dropped 2 bases and J dropped 0 bases, with 9 bases sitting between them. The CDR3 extends over 15 amino acids. Written as DNA, the CDR3 is TGCGCCAGCAGCTTAGACAGCAGCTCCTACAATGAGCAGTTCTTC. It codes for CASSLDSSSYNEQFF.

V is TRBV10-3 and J is TRBJ2-3; 7 bases match TRBD2. The junction had 11 bases not matched to a gene; V was cut back by 1 base and J by 4 bases. Germline CDR1 and CDR2: ENHRY and SYGVKD. The CDR3 is made up of 17 amino acids. The CDR3 nucleotides read TGTGCCATCAGTGAGTTAGAGATCGCGGGAGTCGCAGATACGCAGTATTTT. Its translation is CAISELEIAGVADTQYF.

The chain has TRBV7-9 and TRBJ1-2; D is ambiguous. Trimming stripped 0 bases from V and 4 bases from J, with 9 bases between. This CDR3 comprises 14 residues. Germline assignment: CDR1 SEHNR and CDR2 FQNEAQ (reference sequence). CDR3 nucleotides: TGTGCCAGCAGCTTAGCCAGGAGGGCCTATGGCTACACCTTC. Encoded protein: CASSLARRAYGYTF. Complete variable domain (other parts from reference TRBV7-9 and TRBJ1-2): DTGVSQNPRHKITKRGQNVTFRCDPISEHNRLYWYRQTLGQGPEFLTYFQNEAQLEKSRLLSDRFSAERPKGSFSTLEIQRTEQGDSAMYLCASSLARRAYGYTFGSGTRLTVV.